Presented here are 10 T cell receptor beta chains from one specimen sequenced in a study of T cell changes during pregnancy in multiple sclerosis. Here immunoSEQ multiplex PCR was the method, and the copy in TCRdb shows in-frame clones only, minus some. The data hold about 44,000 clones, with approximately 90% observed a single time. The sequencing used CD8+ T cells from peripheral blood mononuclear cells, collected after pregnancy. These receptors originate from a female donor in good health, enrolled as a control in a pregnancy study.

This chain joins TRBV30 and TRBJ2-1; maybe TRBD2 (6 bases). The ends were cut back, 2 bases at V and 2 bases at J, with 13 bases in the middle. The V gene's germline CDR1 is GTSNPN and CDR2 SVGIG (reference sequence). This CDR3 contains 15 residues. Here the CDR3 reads CAWSHGGLPYNEQFF. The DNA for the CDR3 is TGTGCCTGGAGTCACGGGGGTTTACCCTACAATGAGCAGTTCTTC.

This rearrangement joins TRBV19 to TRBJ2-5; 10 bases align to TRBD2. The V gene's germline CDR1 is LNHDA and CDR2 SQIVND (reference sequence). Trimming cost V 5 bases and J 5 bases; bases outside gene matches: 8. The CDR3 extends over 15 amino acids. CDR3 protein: CASSGGSSGGETQYF. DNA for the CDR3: TGTGCCAGTAGTGGAGGAAGTAGCGGGGGGGAGACCCAGTACTTC.

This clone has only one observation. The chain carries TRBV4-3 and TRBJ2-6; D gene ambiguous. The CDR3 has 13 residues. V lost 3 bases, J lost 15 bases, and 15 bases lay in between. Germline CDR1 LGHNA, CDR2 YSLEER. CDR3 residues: CASSQSRTDDLTF. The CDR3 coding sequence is TGCGCCAGCAGCCAGTCGAGAACCGATGACCTGACTTTC.

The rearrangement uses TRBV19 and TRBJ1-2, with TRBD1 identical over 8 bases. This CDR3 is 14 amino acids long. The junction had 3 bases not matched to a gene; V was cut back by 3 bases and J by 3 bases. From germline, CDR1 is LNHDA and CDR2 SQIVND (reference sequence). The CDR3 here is CASSMGGQDYGYTF. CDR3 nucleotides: TGTGCCAGTAGTATGGGGGGACAGGACTATGGCTACACCTTC.

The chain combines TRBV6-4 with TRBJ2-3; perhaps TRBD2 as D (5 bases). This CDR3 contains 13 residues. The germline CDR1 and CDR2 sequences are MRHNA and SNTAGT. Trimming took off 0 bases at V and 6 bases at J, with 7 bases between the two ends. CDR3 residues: CASSDSEADTQYF. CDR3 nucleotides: TGTGCCAGCAGTGACTCGGAGGCGGATACGCAGTATTTT.

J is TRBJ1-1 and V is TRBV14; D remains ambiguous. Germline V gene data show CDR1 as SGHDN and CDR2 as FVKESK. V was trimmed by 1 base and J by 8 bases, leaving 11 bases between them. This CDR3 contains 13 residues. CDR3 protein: CASSQASVREAFF. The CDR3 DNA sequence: TGTGCCAGCAGCCAAGCTTCTGTCAGGGAAGCTTTCTTT.

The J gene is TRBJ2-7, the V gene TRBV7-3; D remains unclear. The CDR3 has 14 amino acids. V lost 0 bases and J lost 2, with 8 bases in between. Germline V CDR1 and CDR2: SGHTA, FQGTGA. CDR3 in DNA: TGTGCCAGCAGCTTAACGGCCGGAGCCTACGAGCAGTACTTC. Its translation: CASSLTAGAYEQYF.

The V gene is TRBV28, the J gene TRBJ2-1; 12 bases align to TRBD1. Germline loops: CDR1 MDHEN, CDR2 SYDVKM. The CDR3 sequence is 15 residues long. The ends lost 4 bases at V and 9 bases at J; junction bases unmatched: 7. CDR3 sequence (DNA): TGTGCCAGCAGTTACCGGGACAGGGGGCCTGGTGAGCAGTTCTTC. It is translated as CASSYRDRGPGEQFF.

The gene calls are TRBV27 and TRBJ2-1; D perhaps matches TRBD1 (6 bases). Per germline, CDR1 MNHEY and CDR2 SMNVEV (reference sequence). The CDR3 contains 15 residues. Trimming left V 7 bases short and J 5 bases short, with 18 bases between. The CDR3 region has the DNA TGTGCCAGCAAAACGGGCCAGGGGCTTAACAATGAGCAGTTCTTC. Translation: CASKTGQGLNNEQFF.

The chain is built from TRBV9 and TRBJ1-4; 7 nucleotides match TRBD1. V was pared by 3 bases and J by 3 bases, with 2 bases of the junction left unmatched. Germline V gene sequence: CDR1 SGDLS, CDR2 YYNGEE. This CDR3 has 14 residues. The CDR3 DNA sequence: TGTGCCAGCAGCGACGGGACAGCTAATGAAAAACTGTTTTTT. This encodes CASSDGTANEKLFF.